The rows below give T cell receptor beta chains drawn from one sample of a study of blood T cell repertoires in COVID-19. TCRdb keeps only in-frame clones here, not all; method: immunoSEQ multiplex PCR. This table holds about 74,000 clones, more than 75% found once. What was sequenced was peripheral blood. The receptors come from a human donor in a cohort sampled during active COVID-19. Each CDR3 is given with its conserved first and last residue. The D gene is left open where the match is weak. Size is stated for part of the rows, as once, few or many counts, or as a class when the clone is expanded.

j_call,clone_size,d_call,v_call,cdr3_aa,cdr3_nt
TRBJ2-3,.,TRBD1,TRBV11-3,CASSFREGQGTDTQYF,TGTGCCAGCAGCTTCCGAGAGGGACAGGGCACAGATACGCAGTATTTT
TRBJ1-6,few,TRBD1,TRBV29-1,CSVRGTGDSPLHF,TGCAGCGTGAGGGGGACAGGGGATTCACCCCTCCACTTT
TRBJ2-2,.,TRBD1,TRBV27,CASSFSTGQGRTGELFF,TGTGCCAGCAGTTTCAGCACCGGACAGGGGAGAACCGGGGAGCTGTTTTTT
TRBJ2-1,.,TRBD2,TRBV7-2,CASSLRGGLAVLSEQFF,TGTGCCAGCAGCCTACGGGGCGGACTAGCGGTTCTGTCTGAGCAGTTCTTC
TRBJ2-3,.,.,TRBV5-1,CASSSQGFGDTQYF,TGCGCCAGCAGCTCACAGGGCTTTGGGGATACGCAGTATTTT
TRBJ1-4,.,.,TRBV7-8,CASSLKGSWGSGEKLFF,TGTGCCAGCAGCTTAAAGGGCTCGTGGGGCAGTGGTGAAAAACTGTTTTTT
TRBJ2-7,many,TRBD2,TRBV5-8,CASSSLAGLPEQYF,TGTGCCAGCAGCTCACTAGCGGGGCTTCCCGAGCAGTACTTC
TRBJ2-3,.,.,TRBV30,CACGGGQRGLDTQYF,TGTGCCTGTGGGGGCGGACAGCGCGGGTTGGATACGCAGTATTTT
TRBJ1-2,.,.,TRBV12-3/TRBV12-4,CASSPGGNYGYTF,TGTGCCAGCAGCCCGGGGGGGAACTATGGCTACACCTTC
TRBJ2-3,.,.,TRBV5-1,CASSLLRSVTDTQYF,TGCGCCAGCAGCTTGCTGCGGTCCGTAACAGATACGCAGTATTTT
TRBJ2-7,.,TRBD2,TRBV3-1/TRBV3-2,CASSQDFTSVDYEQYF,TGTGCCAGCAGCCAAGATTTTACTAGCGTCGACTACGAGCAGTACTTC
TRBJ2-3,.,.,TRBV4-3,CASSQEKRLGYTQYF,TGCGCCAGCAGCCAAGAAAAGCGACTCGGCTATACGCAGTATTTT
TRBJ1-4,.,.,TRBV3-1/TRBV3-2,CASSFGLTNEKLFF,TGTGCCAGCAGCTTCGGACTGACGAATGAAAAACTGTTTTTT
TRBJ2-7,.,.,TRBV30,CAWGLADEQYF,TGTGCCTGGGGCTTAGCCGACGAGCAGTACTTC
TRBJ2-7,.,TRBD2,TRBV7-6,CASSLGSLAGNEQYF,TGTGCCAGCAGCTTAGGTAGCCTAGCGGGGAACGAGCAGTACTTC
TRBJ2-5,once,TRBD2,TRBV7-2,CASSQYLAGGPPQYF,TGTGCCAGCAGCCAATATCTAGCGGGAGGACCTCCCCAGTACTTC
TRBJ2-7,few,TRBD1,TRBV19,CASSIEWTGKAYEQYF,TGTGCCAGTAGTATAGAGTGGACAGGGAAAGCGTACGAGCAGTACTTC
TRBJ2-7,.,.,TRBV7-2,CASSSFREQYF,TGTGCCAGCAGCTCTTTCCGCGAGCAGTACTTC
TRBJ2-1,.,.,TRBV6-1,CASSDLRGSSSYNEQFF,TGTGCCAGCAGTGATCTCCGTGGCTCCAGCTCCTACAATGAGCAGTTCTTC
TRBJ2-7,.,.,TRBV5-1,CASSLEAGYGYEQYF,TGCGCCAGCAGCTTGGAGGCGGGATACGGGTACGAGCAGTACTTC
TRBJ2-3,few,TRBD2,TRBV5-1,CASSFSPLAGGEERQYF,TGCGCCAGCAGCTTTTCCCCCTTAGCGGGAGGGGAGGAACGGCAGTATTTT
TRBJ1-2,.,TRBD1,TRBV3-1/TRBV3-2,CASRAQGTYGYTF,TGTGCCAGCAGGGCACAGGGGACTTATGGCTACACCTTC
TRBJ1-3,once,.,TRBV6-5,CAAWSSGNTIYF,TGTGCCGCATGGAGCTCTGGAAACACCATATATTTT
TRBJ2-7,.,TRBD1,TRBV5-5,CASSQDRLSYEQYF,TGTGCCAGCAGTCAGGACAGGCTTTCGTACGAGCAGTACTTC